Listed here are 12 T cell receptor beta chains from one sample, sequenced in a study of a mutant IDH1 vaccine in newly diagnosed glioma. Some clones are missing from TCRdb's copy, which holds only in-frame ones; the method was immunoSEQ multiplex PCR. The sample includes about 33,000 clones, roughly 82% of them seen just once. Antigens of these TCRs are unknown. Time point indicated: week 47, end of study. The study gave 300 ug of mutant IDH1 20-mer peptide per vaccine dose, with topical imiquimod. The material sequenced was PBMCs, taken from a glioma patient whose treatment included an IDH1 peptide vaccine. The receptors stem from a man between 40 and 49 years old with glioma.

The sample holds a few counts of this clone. CDR3 amino acids: CASSIGDSRTEAFF. The CDR3 DNA sequence: TGTGCCAGCAGCATAGGGGACAGTCGCACTGAAGCTTTCTTT. The gene calls are TRBV7-9 and TRBJ1-1, with TRBD1 matching over 7 bases. There are 14 residues in the CDR3. Germline CDR1 is SEHNR and CDR2 is FQNEAQ (reference sequence). V was pared by 5 bases and J by 4 bases, with 7 bases of the junction left unmatched.

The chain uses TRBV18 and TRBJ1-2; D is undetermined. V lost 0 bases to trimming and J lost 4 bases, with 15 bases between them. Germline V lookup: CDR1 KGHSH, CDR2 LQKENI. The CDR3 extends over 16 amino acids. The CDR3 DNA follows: TGTGCCAGCTCACCACCATCTGGGAATGCGGGCTATGGCTACACCTTC. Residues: CASSPPSGNAGYGYTF.

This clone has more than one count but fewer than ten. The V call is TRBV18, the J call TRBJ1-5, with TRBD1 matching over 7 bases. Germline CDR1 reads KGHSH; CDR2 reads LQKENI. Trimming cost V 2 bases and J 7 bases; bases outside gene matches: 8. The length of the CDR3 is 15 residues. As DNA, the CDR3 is TGTGCCAGCTCACCAAACAGGGGCGCGGAGCAGCCCCAGCATTTT. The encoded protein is CASSPNRGAEQPQHF. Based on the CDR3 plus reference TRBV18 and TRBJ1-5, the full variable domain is NAGVMQNPRHLVRRRGQEARLRCSPMKGHSHVYWYRQLPEEGLKFMVYLQKENIIDESGMPKERFSAEFPKEGPSILRIQQVVRGDSAAYFCASSPNRGAEQPQHFGDGTRLSIL.

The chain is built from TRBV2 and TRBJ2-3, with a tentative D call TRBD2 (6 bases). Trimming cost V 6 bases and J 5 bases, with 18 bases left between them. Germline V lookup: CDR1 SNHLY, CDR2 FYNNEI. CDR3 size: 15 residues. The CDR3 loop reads CASSLLAGRLDTQYF. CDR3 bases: TGTGCCAGCAGCTTACTAGCCGGGAGATTAGATACGCAGTATTTT.

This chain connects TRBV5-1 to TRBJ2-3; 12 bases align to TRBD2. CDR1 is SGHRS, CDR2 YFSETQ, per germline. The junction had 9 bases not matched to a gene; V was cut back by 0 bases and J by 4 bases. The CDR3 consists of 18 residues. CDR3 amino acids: CASSLDGGGLAGPDTQYF. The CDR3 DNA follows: TGCGCCAGCAGCTTGGACGGGGGAGGACTAGCGGGGCCAGATACGCAGTATTTT. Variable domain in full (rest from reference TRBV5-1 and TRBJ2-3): KAGVTQTPRYLIKTRGQQVTLSCSPISGHRSVSWYQQTPGQGLQFLFEYFSETQRNKGNFPGRFSGRQFSNSRSEMNVSTLELGDSALYLCASSLDGGGLAGPDTQYFGPGTRLTVL.

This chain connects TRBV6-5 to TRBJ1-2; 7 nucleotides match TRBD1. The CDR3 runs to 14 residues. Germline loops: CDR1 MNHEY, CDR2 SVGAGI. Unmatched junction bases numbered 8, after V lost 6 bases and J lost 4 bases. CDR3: CASRTGQAIYGYTF. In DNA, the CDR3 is TGTGCCAGCAGAACCGGACAGGCGATCTATGGCTACACCTTC.

CDR3 nucleotide sequence: TGTGCCAGCAGTTACGGATCTGGAACTGAAGCTTTCTTT. Its translation is CASSYGSGTEAFF. This chain connects TRBV6-6 to TRBJ1-1; D is ambiguous. The germline V gene encodes CDR1 MNHNY and CDR2 SVGAGI (reference sequence). The CDR3 contains 13 residues. Trimming took off 2 bases at V and 5 bases at J, with 9 bases between the two ends.

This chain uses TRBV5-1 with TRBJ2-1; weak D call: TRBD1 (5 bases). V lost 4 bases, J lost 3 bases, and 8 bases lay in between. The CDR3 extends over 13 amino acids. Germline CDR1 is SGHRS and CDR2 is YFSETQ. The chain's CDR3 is CASSQRGYNEQFF. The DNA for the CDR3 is TGCGCCAGCAGCCAAAGGGGCTACAATGAGCAGTTCTTC.

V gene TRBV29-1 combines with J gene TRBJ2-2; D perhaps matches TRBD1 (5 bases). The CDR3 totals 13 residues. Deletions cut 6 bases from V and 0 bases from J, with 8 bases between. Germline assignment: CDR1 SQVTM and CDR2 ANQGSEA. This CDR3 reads CSVLGPNTGELFF. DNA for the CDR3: TGCAGCGTCCTGGGGCCGAACACCGGGGAGCTGTTTTTT.

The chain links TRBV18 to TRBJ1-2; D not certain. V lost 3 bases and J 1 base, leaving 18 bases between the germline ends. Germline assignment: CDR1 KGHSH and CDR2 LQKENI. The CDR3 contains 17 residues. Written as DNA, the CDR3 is TGTGCCAGCTCACCTTTGGAAGGCGGATCGAATAACTATGGCTACACCTTC. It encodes CASSPLEGGSNNYGYTF.

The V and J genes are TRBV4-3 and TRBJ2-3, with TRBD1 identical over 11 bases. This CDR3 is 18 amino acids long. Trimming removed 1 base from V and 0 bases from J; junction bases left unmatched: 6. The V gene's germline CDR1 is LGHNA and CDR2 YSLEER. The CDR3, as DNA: TGCGCCAGCAGCCAAGGAATCGGACAGGGGGCGAGCACAGATACGCAGTATTTT. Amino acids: CASSQGIGQGASTDTQYF.

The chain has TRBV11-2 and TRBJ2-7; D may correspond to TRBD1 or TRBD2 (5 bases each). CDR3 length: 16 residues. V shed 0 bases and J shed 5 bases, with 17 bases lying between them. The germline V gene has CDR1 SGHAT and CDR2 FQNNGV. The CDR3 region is CASSLEYAGTGNEQYF. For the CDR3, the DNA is TGTGCCAGCAGCTTAGAATACGCCGGGACCGGGAACGAGCAGTACTTC.